Below are 24 T cell receptor beta chains sequenced from a single sample in a study of blood T cell repertoires in COVID-19. This table comes from immunoSEQ multiplex PCR, and its TCRdb copy is limited to in-frame clones, with some not included. The sample lists approximately 200,000 clones; approximately 83% were seen once. The material sequenced was PBMCs or T cells enriched from blood (not recorded which). The receptors shown here come from a man aged 35-49 years who had recovered from COVID-19.

The chain links TRBV5-1 to TRBJ2-5, with 10 bases lining up with TRBD2. Germline trimming cut 7 bases from V and 2 bases from J; bases unmatched to any gene: 5. The V gene's germline CDR1 is SGHRS and CDR2 YFSETQ. This CDR3 region has 14 residues. CDR3 nucleotides: TGCGCCAGCCAGCGGGGGGGCTATCAAGAGACCCAGTACTTC. This sequence encodes CASQRGGYQETQYF.

The gene calls are TRBV30 and TRBJ1-5; tentative D call: TRBD1 (5 bases). The CDR3 is made up of 12 amino acids. Germline CDR1 is GTSNPN and CDR2 is SVGIG (reference sequence). Trimming stripped 4 bases from V and 7 bases from J, with 11 bases between. The CDR3: CAWNQGGQPQHF. The DNA for the CDR3 is TGTGCCTGGAATCAGGGAGGGCAGCCCCAGCATTTT.

The chain combines TRBV5-1 with TRBJ2-7, with 7 bases fitting TRBD2. The CDR3 length is 14 residues. V shed 4 bases and J 2 bases; nucleotides not matched to a gene: 6. Germline V gene data show CDR1 as SGHRS and CDR2 as YFSETQ. The CDR3 loop is CASSPGRDPYEQYF. CDR3 coding DNA: TGCGCCAGCAGCCCGGGGAGGGACCCCTACGAGCAGTACTTC.

This clone was found a few times. V gene TRBV18 combines with J gene TRBJ1-3, with TRBD1 identical over 10 bases. The CDR3 has 16 residues. The germline V gene encodes CDR1 KGHSH and CDR2 LQKENI. J lost 2 bases, V lost 6 bases, and 7 bases had no gene match. The CDR3 nucleotides read TGTGCCAGCTCGGAGACAGGGGGCCAAGCTGGAAACACCATATATTTT. Its translation is CASSETGGQAGNTIYF.

The chain recombines TRBV24-1 with TRBJ1-4; 9 positions agree with TRBD1. CDR3 length: 17 amino acids. Germline-derived CDR1 and CDR2 are KGHDR and SFDVKD. After removal of 12 bases from V and 1 base from J, the junction contained 14 bases not matched to a gene. DNA of the CDR3: TGTGCCGCCCACACCCGGACAGGGGAACAAACTAATGAAAAACTGTTTTTT. Encoded protein: CAAHTRTGEQTNEKLFF.

This sequence joins TRBV14 and TRBJ1-2; tentative D call: TRBD1 (5 bases). The CDR3 covers 13 residues. Trimming removed 1 base at V and 13 bases at J, with 16 bases between. CDR1 is SGHDN and CDR2 is FVKESK in the germline V gene. The CDR3 reads CASSQGEAGRPTF. CDR3 DNA sequence: TGTGCCAGCAGCCAAGGGGAGGCAGGGCGGCCCACCTTC.

The chain uses TRBV6-5 and TRBJ1-2; TRBD1 agrees at 8 bases. The CDR3 has 13 residues. Germline V gene data show CDR1 as MNHEY and CDR2 as SVGAGI. The V segment lost 2 bases and the J segment 8 bases; nucleotides outside the gene matches: 4. CDR3 sequence: CASSYQGARGYTF. CDR3 bases: TGTGCCAGCAGTTACCAGGGGGCTCGGGGCTACACCTTC.

This rearrangement joins TRBV19 to TRBJ1-1; 8 nucleotides line up with TRBD1. This CDR3 contains 16 residues. The ends lost 0 bases at V and 5 bases at J; junction bases unmatched: 8. CDR1 and CDR2 from the germline V gene are LNHDA and SQIVND (reference sequence). The CDR3 DNA follows: TGTGCCAGTAGTATAGATGTCCGACAGGGGAAAACTGAAGCTTTCTTT. This sequence encodes CASSIDVRQGKTEAFF.

This chain joins TRBV5-1 and TRBJ2-1; D ambiguous. V was trimmed by 0 bases and J by 2 bases, leaving 12 bases between them. Germline lookup yields CDR1 SGHRS and CDR2 YFSETQ. This CDR3 spans 16 amino acids. The CDR3 coding sequence is TGCGCCAGCAGCTTGGTGGCAGGTGACACCTACAATGAGCAGTTCTTC. Translating it yields CASSLVAGDTYNEQFF.

This sequence joins TRBV9 and TRBJ2-3; TRBD2 matches 14 bases. The germline gives CDR1 SGDLS, CDR2 YYNGEE. V lost 0 bases, J lost 2 bases, and 2 bases stayed unmatched. The CDR3 is 17 amino acids. The DNA of the CDR3 is TGTGCCAGCAGCGTAGGACTAGCGGGGGGGGTCACAGATACGCAGTATTTT. It yields the protein CASSVGLAGGVTDTQYF. The full variable domain, with the rest looked up from reference TRBV9 and TRBJ2-3, is DSGVTQTPKHLITATGQRVTLRCSPRSGDLSVYWYQQSLDQGLQFLIQYYNGEERAKGNILERFSAQQFPDLHSELNLSSLELGDSALYFCASSVGLAGGVTDTQYFGPGTRLTVL.

Only a few counts were recorded for this clone. V is TRBV10-3 and J is TRBJ2-7, with 7 bases that match TRBD1. The germline gives CDR1 ENHRY, CDR2 SYGVKD. V gave up 6 bases and J gave up 2 bases; unmatched junction bases: 4. This CDR3 region has 13 residues. The CDR3 here is CAIRRDSPYEQYF. Here the CDR3 DNA reads TGTGCCATCAGGAGGGACAGCCCCTACGAGCAGTACTTC.

The chain joins TRBV5-6 to TRBJ2-3, with 7 bases fitting TRBD1. The CDR3 extends over 15 amino acids. Germline V gives CDR1 SGHDT, CDR2 YYEEEE. V shed 4 bases, J shed 3 bases, and the junction held 8 bases outside the gene matches. Here the CDR3 DNA reads TGTGCCAGCAGCATAGACAGGGTTGGAACAGATACGCAGTATTTT. Its translation: CASSIDRVGTDTQYF. The full variable domain, with the rest looked up from reference TRBV5-6 and TRBJ2-3, is DAGVTQSPTHLIKTRGQQVTLRCSPKSGHDTVSWYQQALGQGPQFIFQYYEEEERQRGNFPDRFSGHQFPNYSSELNVNALLLGDSALYLCASSIDRVGTDTQYFGPGTRLTVL.

The chain uses TRBV5-1 and TRBJ1-1, with 7 bases fitting TRBD1. Looked up from germline, CDR1 is SGHRS and CDR2 is YFSETQ. This CDR3 has 16 amino acids. Losses at the gene ends were 0 bases for V and 0 bases for J; bases not matched to a gene: 5. The CDR3 DNA reads TGCGCCAGCAGCTTGGAGGGGGCTATCGTGAACACTGAAGCTTTCTTT. Translating it yields CASSLEGAIVNTEAFF.

The chain recombines TRBV6-5 with TRBJ1-1, with TRBD1 identical over 7 bases. This CDR3 contains 14 residues. J gave up 0 bases and V 6 bases, and 4 bases lay outside the gene matches. The V gene's germline CDR1 is MNHEY and CDR2 SVGAGI. The CDR3 loop is CASSQQGMNTEAFF. CDR3 DNA: TGTGCCAGCAGCCAACAGGGGATGAACACTGAAGCTTTCTTT.

The chain combines TRBV5-1 with TRBJ1-4, with D perhaps TRBD1 (6 bases). CDR1 and CDR2 from the germline V gene are SGHRS and YFSETQ. The V and J ends lost 1 base and 3 bases respectively, with 10 bases between them. CDR3 length: 15 amino acids. The CDR3 is CASSLTGPSNEKLFF. In nucleotides, the CDR3 is TGCGCCAGCAGCTTGACAGGGCCCTCTAATGAAAAACTGTTTTTT.

The V and J genes are TRBV4-1 and TRBJ2-5, with TRBD2 matching over 10 bases. Germline V gene sequence: CDR1 MGHRA, CDR2 YSYEKL. J gave up 1 base and V 2 bases, and 10 bases lay outside the gene matches. There are 18 residues in the CDR3. CDR3 region: CASSQSGTSAFFQETQYF. The CDR3 DNA is TGCGCCAGCAGCCAATCCGGGACTAGCGCTTTTTTCCAAGAGACCCAGTACTTC.

The chain recombines TRBV18 with TRBJ1-3, with D hard to call. The CDR3 covers 16 residues. Per the germline V gene, CDR1 is KGHSH and CDR2 is LQKENI. V was trimmed by 5 bases and J by 4 bases, leaving 18 bases between them. The CDR3 nucleotides read TGTGCCAGCTCAACCACGGGAAACCCTGGGGGAAACACCATATATTTT. Translating gives CASSTTGNPGGNTIYF. The full variable domain, completed using reference TRBV18 and TRBJ1-3, is NAGVMQNPRHLVRRRGQEARLRCSPMKGHSHVYWYRQLPEEGLKFMVYLQKENIIDESGMPKERFSAEFPKEGPSILRIQQVVRGDSAAYFCASSTTGNPGGNTIYFGEGSWLTVV.

The chain links TRBV29-1 to TRBJ1-1; D uncertain. Trimming left V 4 bases short and J 8 bases short, with 14 bases between. Germline lookup yields CDR1 SQVTM and CDR2 ANQGSEA. CDR3 length: 12 residues. The CDR3 here is CSVGTPGEEAFF. The CDR3 DNA sequence: TGCAGCGTTGGTACTCCCGGAGAGGAAGCTTTCTTT.

The V call is TRBV27, the J call TRBJ1-3; 7 nucleotides line up with TRBD1. This CDR3 has 15 residues. The ends lost 5 bases at V and 1 base at J; junction bases unmatched: 5. Germline CDR1 is MNHEY and CDR2 is SMNVEV (reference sequence). For the CDR3, the DNA is TGTGCCAGCAGTCCCTCAGGGGGATCTGGAAACACCATATATTTT. Residues: CASSPSGGSGNTIYF.

This clone was counted once. The chain links TRBV28 to TRBJ2-4, with 13 nucleotides matching TRBD2. Germline trimming cut 5 bases from V and 7 bases from J; bases unmatched to any gene: 5. CDR1 is MDHEN and CDR2 is SYDVKM in the germline V gene. The CDR3 consists of 15 residues. The CDR3 protein is CASSTSGGAGNIQYF. In DNA form, the CDR3 reads TGTGCCAGCAGTACTAGCGGGGGGGCTGGGAACATTCAGTACTTC.

At least ten counts were recorded for this clone. This sequence joins TRBV3-1 (or the pseudogene TRBV3-2) and TRBJ2-5; a weak D match, TRBD1 (6 bases). V was clipped by 1 base and J by 5 bases, with 14 bases between them. This CDR3 region has 15 residues. CDR1 is LGHDT and CDR2 is YNNKEL in the germline V gene (reference sequence). CDR3 DNA sequence: TGTGCCAGCAGCCAAGGAATAGTCCAGGGGGAGACCCAGTACTTC. This translates into CASSQGIVQGETQYF.

This clone was found once. The chain links TRBV3-1 (or the pseudogene TRBV3-2) to TRBJ1-2; TRBD1 is a possible D gene (5 bases). The V and J ends lost 0 bases and 5 bases respectively, with 16 bases between them. This CDR3 comprises 16 residues. Germline V gives CDR1 LGHDT, CDR2 YNNKEL (reference sequence). For the CDR3, the DNA is TGTGCCAGCAGCCAAGATTCTCGGGGGTCCCCTTATGGCTACACCTTC. This translates into CASSQDSRGSPYGYTF.

The rearrangement links TRBV6-4 to TRBJ2-1; 10 bases are shared with TRBD2. Germline CDR1 MRHNA, CDR2 SNTAGT. The junction had 5 bases not matched to a gene; V was cut back by 3 bases and J by 3 bases. The CDR3 length is 16 residues. This CDR3 reads CASSDRPSGGYNEQFF. For the CDR3, the DNA is TGTGCCAGCAGTGATAGGCCTAGCGGGGGCTACAATGAGCAGTTCTTC.

The rearrangement links TRBV19 to TRBJ2-1; D possibly corresponds to TRBD1 (5 bases). V lost 5 bases, J lost 10 bases, and 18 bases lay in between. The CDR3 contains 14 residues. CDR1 LNHDA and CDR2 SQIVND come from the germline V gene (reference sequence). The CDR3 loop reads CASSPQRSTDEQFF. In nucleotides, the CDR3 is TGTGCCAGTAGTCCTCAAAGGTCGACAGACGAGCAGTTCTTC.